This passage covers 27 T cell receptor beta chains from one sample sequenced in a study of ipilimumab plus nivolumab after autologous stem cell transplantation. The table came from immunoSEQ multiplex PCR; TCRdb's copy has only in-frame clones and leaves some out. Of some 17,000 clones in the sample, almost 80% are singletons; the top ten hold roughly 10%. Sample: PBMCs, taken in a trial of ipilimumab plus nivolumab as post-transplant consolidation. The source of these receptors is a male donor with diffuse large B-cell lymphoma.

The rearrangement joins TRBV7-6 to TRBJ2-7, with 13 bases lining up with TRBD2. The trim removed 5 bases at V and 3 bases at J, leaving 16 bases unmatched. Per germline, CDR1 SGHVS and CDR2 FNYEAQ. This CDR3 comprises 19 residues. The CDR3 DNA follows: TGTGCCAGCAGCCCCTTAATTGCTTCCGGGACTAGCGGGGACTACGAGCAGTACTTC. This gives the protein CASSPLIASGTSGDYEQYF.

The rearrangement joins TRBV7-9 to TRBJ2-1; perhaps TRBD2 as D (6 bases). CDR1 SEHNR and CDR2 FQNEAQ come from the germline V gene (reference sequence). Between the trimmed V and J ends, which lost 3 bases and 8 bases, there was a span of 14 bases. The CDR3 is 14 amino acids. The CDR3 nucleotides are TGTGCCAGCAGCTTTTTAGGGCTAGCGTATGAGCAGTTCTTC. Its translation: CASSFLGLAYEQFF.

The chain couples TRBV7-2 to TRBJ1-2, with TRBD1 identical over 8 bases. CDR3 length: 13 residues. Germline V gives CDR1 SGHTA, CDR2 FQGNSA. The V and J ends lost 5 bases and 6 bases, in that order; junction bases with no gene match: 5. CDR3 sequence (DNA): TGTGCCAGCAGCAACCCGACAGGGGATGGCTACACCTTC. Amino acids: CASSNPTGDGYTF.

The rearrangement links TRBV19 to TRBJ2-7, with D possibly called TRBD1 or TRBD2 (5 bases each). The CDR3 sequence is 15 residues long. CDR1 and CDR2 (germline): LNHDA, SQIVND (reference sequence). V was clipped by 6 bases and J by 2 bases, with 17 bases between them. CDR3 sequence (DNA): TGTGCCAGTAGCGGTATGGGGGACGGTACCTACGAGCAGTACTTC. This encodes CASSGMGDGTYEQYF. Based on the CDR3 plus reference TRBV19 and TRBJ2-7, the full variable domain is DGGITQSPKYLFRKEGQNVTLSCEQNLNHDAMYWYRQDPGQGLRLIYYSQIVNDFQKGDIAEGYSVSREKKESFPLTVTSAQKNPTAFYLCASSGMGDGTYEQYFGPGTRLTVT.

The chain is built from TRBV5-6 and TRBJ1-3, with D unclear. CDR1 and CDR2 from the germline V gene are SGHDT and YYEEEE. The V gene lost 2 bases and the J gene lost 0 bases, with 9 bases spanning the gap. CDR3 length equals 15 residues. CDR3 residues: CASSLGRYSGNTIYF. Written as DNA, the CDR3 is TGTGCCAGCAGCTTAGGCAGGTACTCTGGAAACACCATATATTTT.

V is TRBV5-5 and J is TRBJ2-5; TRBD1 matches 12 bases. V was pared by 4 bases and J by 5 bases, with 6 bases of the junction left unmatched. Looked up from germline, CDR1 is SGHKS and CDR2 is YYEKEE (reference sequence). This CDR3 has 15 amino acids. The CDR3 coding sequence is TGTGCCAGCAGCCCGGGACAGGGGGCCTGGGAGACCCAGTACTTC. Protein sequence: CASSPGQGAWETQYF.

This chain links TRBV6-1 with TRBJ1-2; weak D call: TRBD1 (5 bases). The V end lost 1 base, the J end lost 12 bases, and 12 bases lay between the germline ends. The CDR3 extends over 12 amino acids. Germline CDR1 MNHNS, CDR2 SASEGT. The CDR3, as DNA: TGTGCCAGCAGTGAAGACTCGACAGCGGACACCTTC. As protein: CASSEDSTADTF.

The J gene is TRBJ1-4, the V gene TRBV12-5; unclear D gene. The V and J ends lost 7 bases and 13 bases respectively, with 16 bases between them. CDR1 and CDR2 (germline): LGHNT, FRNRAP. The CDR3 is 12 amino acids. The CDR3 reads CASALPEGRLFF. The CDR3 bases are TGTGCTAGTGCCCTCCCTGAGGGAAGACTGTTTTTT.

The J gene is TRBJ2-6, the V gene TRBV5-6; no reliable D call. Germline loops: CDR1 SGHDT, CDR2 YYEEEE. This CDR3 is 15 amino acids long. The V end was cut by 0 bases, the J end by 0 bases, with 4 bases between. This CDR3 reads CASSLDHSGANVLTF. DNA of the CDR3: TGTGCCAGCAGCTTGGACCACTCTGGGGCCAACGTCCTGACTTTC.

The V and J genes are TRBV7-2 and TRBJ2-3, with D possibly matching TRBD2 (6 bases). Germline loops: CDR1 SGHTA, CDR2 FQGNSA. The V and J ends lost 6 bases and 4 bases respectively, with 14 bases between them. The CDR3 spans 14 residues. CDR3 in amino acids: CASSRNPGADTQYF. CDR3 nucleotide sequence: TGTGCCAGCAGTCGTAACCCGGGGGCAGATACGCAGTATTTT.

V usage is TRBV6-6 and J usage is TRBJ2-7, with unresolved D. The V end was cut by 5 bases, the J end by 2 bases, with 7 bases between. The germline CDR1 and CDR2 sequences are MNHNY and SVGAGI (reference sequence). The CDR3 extends over 12 amino acids. The CDR3 sequence is CASSPLTYEQYF. For the CDR3, the DNA is TGTGCCAGCAGTCCCCTCACCTACGAGCAGTACTTC.

V is TRBV9 and J is TRBJ2-3; D gene unclear. The V end lost 4 bases, the J end lost 2 bases, and 5 bases lay between the germline ends. Per the germline V gene, CDR1 is SGDLS and CDR2 is YYNGEE. The CDR3 contains 12 residues. For the CDR3, the DNA is TGTGCCAGCAGCCCCCCCACAGATACGCAGTATTTT. Protein: CASSPPTDTQYF.

In its sample, this clone was seen a few times. V is TRBV9 and J is TRBJ2-1, with 7 bases that match TRBD2. V shed 3 bases and J 8 bases; nucleotides not matched to a gene: 2. The germline gives CDR1 SGDLS, CDR2 YYNGEE. The CDR3 length is 12 residues. In DNA, the CDR3 is TGTGCCAGCAGCGGTAGCGGGCATGAGCAGTTCTTC. Translation gives CASSGSGHEQFF.

V gene TRBV7-3 combines with J gene TRBJ1-1; no reliable D call. Germline CDR1 is SGHTA and CDR2 is FQGTGA. CDR3 length equals 14 residues. Trimming shortened V by 5 bases and J by 0 bases, and 10 bases separated the two germline ends. CDR3 sequence reads: CASSPDGLNTEAFF. The CDR3 DNA follows: TGTGCCAGCAGCCCGGACGGATTGAACACTGAAGCTTTCTTT.

This chain links TRBV7-9 with TRBJ1-1; no clear D. From germline, CDR1 is SEHNR and CDR2 FQNEAQ (reference sequence). The CDR3 length is 16 residues. The germline V and J ends were trimmed by 4 bases and 0 bases, with 15 bases remaining between them. The CDR3 DNA reads TGTGCCAGCAGCTCCACCGAGAGACGGATGAACACTGAAGCTTTCTTT. As protein: CASSSTERRMNTEAFF. Complete variable domain (other parts from reference TRBV7-9 and TRBJ1-1): DTGVSQNPRHKITKRGQNVTFRCDPISEHNRLYWYRQTLGQGPEFLTYFQNEAQLEKSRLLSDRFSAERPKGSFSTLEIQRTEQGDSAMYLCASSSTERRMNTEAFFGQGTRLTVV.

The V gene is TRBV9, the J gene TRBJ2-5, with D possibly matching TRBD1 (5 bases). The CDR3 contains 14 residues. The V and J ends lost 0 bases and 4 bases respectively, with 10 bases between them. CDR1 and CDR2 from the germline V gene are SGDLS and YYNGEE. CDR3 in amino acids: CASSVEQGGETQYF. DNA for the CDR3: TGTGCCAGCAGCGTAGAGCAGGGCGGAGAGACCCAGTACTTC. Using reference TRBV9 and TRBJ2-5 for the parts outside the CDR3, the full variable domain is DSGVTQTPKHLITATGQRVTLRCSPRSGDLSVYWYQQSLDQGLQFLIQYYNGEERAKGNILERFSAQQFPDLHSELNLSSLELGDSALYFCASSVEQGGETQYFGPGTRLLVL.

The V gene is TRBV30, the J gene TRBJ1-2, with D possibly TRBD1 on 6 matching bases. Germline CDR1 and CDR2: GTSNPN and SVGIG (reference sequence). The length of the CDR3 is 13 residues. Trimming shortened V by 2 bases and J by 8 bases, and 15 bases separated the two germline ends. The CDR3, as DNA: TGTGCCTGGAGTCCCCGGGGGCTAGAGGGCTACACCTTC. Amino acids: CAWSPRGLEGYTF.

This rearrangement joins TRBV10-2 to TRBJ2-1; 9 bases map to TRBD2. V lost 2 bases to trimming and J lost 7 bases; unmatched junction nucleotides: 9. The CDR3 extends over 16 amino acids. CDR1 WSHSY and CDR2 SAAADI come from the germline V gene. The CDR3 sequence: CASSERRAGGRNEQFF. For the CDR3, the DNA is TGCGCCAGCAGTGAGAGGCGTGCGGGGGGGCGTAATGAGCAGTTCTTC.

The V and J genes are TRBV7-2 and TRBJ2-7; TRBD2 matches 11 bases. Germline CDR1 reads SGHTA; CDR2 reads FQGNSA. CDR3 length: 16 amino acids. J gave up 6 bases and V 2 bases, and 9 bases lay outside the gene matches. The CDR3 loop reads CASSLNSGGGGGEQYF. For the CDR3, the DNA is TGTGCCAGCAGCTTAAATAGCGGGGGGGGTGGTGGCGAGCAGTACTTC.

This clone was counted once. The V gene is TRBV27, the J gene TRBJ2-5; 9 bases are shared with TRBD1. Germline trimming cut 8 bases from V and 4 bases from J; bases unmatched to any gene: 8. CDR1 and CDR2 (germline): MNHEY, SMNVEV (reference sequence). The CDR3 is 14 amino acids. The CDR3 is CASQKGQGGETQYF. CDR3 bases: TGTGCCAGCCAAAAGGGACAGGGAGGAGAGACCCAGTACTTC.

Concerning this clone itself: Germline and junction disagree at one end, which may indicate a read error. This sequence joins TRBV5-1 and TRBJ2-5, with TRBD2 matching 7 bases. In germline, CDR1 is SGHRS, CDR2 YFSETQ. This CDR3 spans 15 amino acids. The CDR3 DNA sequence: TGCGCCAGCAGCCCGGGGCTAGCGGACGGAGAGATCCAGTACTTC. This sequence encodes CASSPGLADGEIQYF. The variable domain in full, completed from reference TRBV5-1 and TRBJ2-5, reads KAGVTQTPRYLIKTRGQQVTLSCSPISGHRSVSWYQQTPGQGLQFLFEYFSETQRNKGNFPGRFSGRQFSNSRSEMNVSTLELGDSALYLCASSPGLADGEIQYFGPGTRLLVL.

This clone is medium-sized by share. The V gene is TRBV30, the J gene TRBJ1-1; D not certain. Germline V gives CDR1 GTSNPN, CDR2 SVGIG (reference sequence). This CDR3 comprises 12 residues. Trimming removed 2 bases from V and 0 bases from J, with 4 bases in between. The CDR3 DNA reads TGTGCCTGGAGTATGGTGAACACTGAAGCTTTCTTT. Translation gives CAWSMVNTEAFF.

The V gene is TRBV5-6, the J gene TRBJ2-7; D is uncertain. Per the germline V gene, CDR1 is SGHDT and CDR2 is YYEEEE. This CDR3 is 13 amino acids long. V was trimmed by 1 base and J by 7 bases, leaving 12 bases between them. CDR3: CASSLFGLSEQYF. The CDR3 coding sequence is TGTGCCAGCAGCTTGTTCGGTCTGAGTGAGCAGTACTTC.

The chain carries TRBV20-1 and TRBJ2-7; no definite D call. This CDR3 spans 11 amino acids. Germline lookup yields CDR1 DFQATT and CDR2 SNEGSKA (reference sequence). V lost 3 bases and J lost 2, with 5 bases in between. The CDR3 reads CSASIAYEQYF. The CDR3 region has the DNA TGCAGTGCTAGTATTGCCTACGAGCAGTACTTC.

J is TRBJ2-7 and V is TRBV30, with D possibly being TRBD1 (6 bases). V shed 3 bases and J shed 0 bases, with 12 bases lying between them. This CDR3 spans 14 amino acids. The germline V gene encodes CDR1 GTSNPN and CDR2 SVGIG (reference sequence). DNA of the CDR3: TGTGCCTGGAGATTGGACAGACACTCCTACGAGCAGTACTTC. It specifies CAWRLDRHSYEQYF.

The V and J genes are TRBV7-9 and TRBJ1-4; D possibly corresponds to TRBD1 (6 bases). The CDR3 is 14 residues long. V was clipped by 5 bases and J by 5 bases, with 12 bases between them. Per the germline V gene, CDR1 is SEHNR and CDR2 is FQNEAQ (reference sequence). CDR3 DNA sequence: TGTGCCAGCAGCCTGGACAGCCTAAATGAAAAACTGTTTTTT. As protein: CASSLDSLNEKLFF. The whole variable domain, remainder taken from reference TRBV7-9 and TRBJ1-4, is DTGVSQNPRHKITKRGQNVTFRCDPISEHNRLYWYRQTLGQGPEFLTYFQNEAQLEKSRLLSDRFSAERPKGSFSTLEIQRTEQGDSAMYLCASSLDSLNEKLFFGSGTQLSVL.

This chain joins TRBV4-1 and TRBJ2-3; TRBD2 is a possible D gene (6 bases). The germline gives CDR1 MGHRA, CDR2 YSYEKL. This CDR3 comprises 17 residues. V was trimmed by 0 bases and J by 6 bases, leaving 19 bases between them. CDR3 in amino acids: CASSQERWRRVGDTQYF. The CDR3 DNA reads TGCGCCAGCAGCCAAGAGAGGTGGCGGAGGGTTGGGGATACGCAGTATTTT.